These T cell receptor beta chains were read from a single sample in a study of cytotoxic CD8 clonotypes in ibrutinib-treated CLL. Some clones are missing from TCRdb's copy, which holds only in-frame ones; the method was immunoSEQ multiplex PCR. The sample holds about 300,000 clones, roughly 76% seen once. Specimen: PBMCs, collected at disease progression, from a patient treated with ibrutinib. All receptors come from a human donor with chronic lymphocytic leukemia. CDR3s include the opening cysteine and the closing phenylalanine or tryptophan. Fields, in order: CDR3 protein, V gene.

cdr3_aa: CASSQLGWGNTEAFF; v_call: TRBV5-6
cdr3_aa: CASSGDSTNTIYF; v_call: TRBV6-6
cdr3_aa: CASSWGLGLETQYF; v_call: TRBV5-1
cdr3_aa: CASSLLRGYAGNTIYF; v_call: TRBV28
cdr3_aa: CASSLTGGGETQYF; v_call: TRBV5-1
cdr3_aa: CSVGGLAGVKNTGELFF; v_call: TRBV29-1
cdr3_aa: CASSPLRDRGHTEAFF; v_call: TRBV18
cdr3_aa: CASSFTARGGETQYF; v_call: TRBV5-6
cdr3_aa: CASKGTGFYGYTF; v_call: TRBV27
cdr3_aa: CASSSGGLNTEAFF; v_call: TRBV6-5
cdr3_aa: CASSEYWGEAFF; v_call: TRBV25-1
cdr3_aa: CASSHPGLATYEQYF; v_call: TRBV7-9
cdr3_aa: CASSFRAGELFF; v_call: TRBV7-9
cdr3_aa: CASSQQNIQYF; v_call: TRBV28
cdr3_aa: CASSGSEYEQYF; v_call: TRBV13
cdr3_aa: CASIPGQGDYEQYF; v_call: TRBV10-2
cdr3_aa: CASSLPLPGRGVAGELFF; v_call: TRBV18
cdr3_aa: CASSLLGGSHTEAFF; v_call: TRBV7-9
cdr3_aa: CASRDGGHYEQYF; v_call: TRBV28
cdr3_aa: CSVDAGTDTQYF; v_call: TRBV29-1
cdr3_aa: CASSWGQGAPNEKLFF; v_call: TRBV5-1
cdr3_aa: CASSQPGQGAGYGYTF; v_call: TRBV11-2
cdr3_aa: CAMDSGQGLPSYEQYF; v_call: TRBV2
cdr3_aa: CASSLGSDSYEQYF; v_call: TRBV11-2